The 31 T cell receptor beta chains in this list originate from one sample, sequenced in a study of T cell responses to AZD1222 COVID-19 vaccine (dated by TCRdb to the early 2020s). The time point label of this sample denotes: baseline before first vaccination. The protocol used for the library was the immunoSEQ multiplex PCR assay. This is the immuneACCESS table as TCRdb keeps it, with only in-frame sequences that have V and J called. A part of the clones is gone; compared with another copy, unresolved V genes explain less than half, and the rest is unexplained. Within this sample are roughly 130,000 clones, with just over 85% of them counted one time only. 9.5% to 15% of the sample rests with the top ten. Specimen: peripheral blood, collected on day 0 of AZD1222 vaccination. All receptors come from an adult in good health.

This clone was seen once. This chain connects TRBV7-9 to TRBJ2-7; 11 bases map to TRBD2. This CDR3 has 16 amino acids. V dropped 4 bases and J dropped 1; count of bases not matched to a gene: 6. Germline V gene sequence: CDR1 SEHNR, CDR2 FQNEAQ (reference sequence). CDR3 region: CASSSTSGRGSYEQYF. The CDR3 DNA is TGTGCCAGCAGCTCTACTAGCGGGAGAGGGTCCTACGAGCAGTACTTC.

The CDR3 loop is CASTTGLTEAFF. In DNA form, the CDR3 reads TGTGCCAGTACCACTGGTCTCACTGAAGCTTTCTTT. This chain connects TRBV19 to TRBJ1-1; D not certain. Between the trimmed V and J ends, which lost 7 bases and 4 bases, there was a span of 10 bases. From germline, CDR1 is LNHDA and CDR2 SQIVND (reference sequence). The CDR3 totals 12 residues.

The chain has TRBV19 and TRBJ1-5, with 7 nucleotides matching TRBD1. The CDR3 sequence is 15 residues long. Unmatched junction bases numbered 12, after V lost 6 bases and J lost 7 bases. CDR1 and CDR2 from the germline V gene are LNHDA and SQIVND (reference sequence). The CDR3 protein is CASRGRQGAVQPQHF. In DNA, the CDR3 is TGTGCCAGTAGGGGAAGACAGGGAGCGGTCCAGCCCCAGCATTTT.

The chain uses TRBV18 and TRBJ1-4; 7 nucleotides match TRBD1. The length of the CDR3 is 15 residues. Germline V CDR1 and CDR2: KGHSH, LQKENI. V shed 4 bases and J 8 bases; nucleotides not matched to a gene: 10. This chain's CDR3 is CASSRSGTAGEKLFF. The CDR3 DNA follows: TGTGCCAGCTCACGTTCCGGGACAGCGGGGGAAAAACTGTTTTTT.

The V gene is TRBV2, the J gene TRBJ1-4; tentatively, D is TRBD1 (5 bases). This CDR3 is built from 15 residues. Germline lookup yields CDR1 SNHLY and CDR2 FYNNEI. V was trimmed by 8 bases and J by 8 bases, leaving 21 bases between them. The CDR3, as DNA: TGTGCCAGCTCACGCAACGGCAGGGTGGGGGAAAAACTGTTTTTT. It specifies CASSRNGRVGEKLFF. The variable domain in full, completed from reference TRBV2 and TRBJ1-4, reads EPEVTQTPSHQVTQMGQEVILRCVPISNHLYFYWYRQILGQKVEFLVSFYNNEISEKSEIFDDQFSVERPDGSNFTLKIRSTKLEDSAMYFCASSRNGRVGEKLFFGSGTQLSVL.

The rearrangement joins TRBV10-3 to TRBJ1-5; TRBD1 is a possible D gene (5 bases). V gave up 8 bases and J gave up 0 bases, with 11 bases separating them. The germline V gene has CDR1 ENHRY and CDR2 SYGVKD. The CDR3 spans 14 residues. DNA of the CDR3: TGTGCCATCGGGCAGGGCTATAGCAATCAGCCCCAGCATTTT. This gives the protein CAIGQGYSNQPQHF.

This CDR3 reads CASIGQGEAEAFF. DNA of the CDR3: TGTGCCAGCATTGGACAGGGGGAGGCTGAAGCTTTCTTT. This chain links TRBV6-5 with TRBJ1-1, with 10 nucleotides matching TRBD1. Trimming removed 7 bases from V and 6 bases from J; junction bases left unmatched: 5. In germline, CDR1 is MNHEY, CDR2 SVGAGI. The CDR3 contains 13 residues.

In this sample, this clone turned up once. The CDR3 sequence is CASSPGRTDNEQFF. The CDR3 DNA reads TGTGCCAGCAGCCCCGGCCGGACGGACAATGAGCAGTTCTTC. J is TRBJ2-1 and V is TRBV7-8; unclear D gene. The germline gives CDR1 SGHVS, CDR2 FQNEAQ. CDR3 length: 14 residues. Trimming removed 5 bases at V and 5 bases at J, with 13 bases between.

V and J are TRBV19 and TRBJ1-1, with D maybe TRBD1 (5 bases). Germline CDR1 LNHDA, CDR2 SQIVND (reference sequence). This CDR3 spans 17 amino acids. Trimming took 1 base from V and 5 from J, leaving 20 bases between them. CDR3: CASSIGRPGGVKTEAFF. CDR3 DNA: TGTGCCAGTAGTATAGGGAGGCCGGGGGGGGTAAAGACTGAAGCTTTCTTT.

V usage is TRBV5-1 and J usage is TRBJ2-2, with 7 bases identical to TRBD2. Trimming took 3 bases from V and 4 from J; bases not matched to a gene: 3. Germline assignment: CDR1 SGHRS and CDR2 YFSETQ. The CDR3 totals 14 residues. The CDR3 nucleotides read TGCGCCAGCAGCTCTAGCGGTAGCACCGGGGAGCTGTTTTTT. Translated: CASSSSGSTGELFF.

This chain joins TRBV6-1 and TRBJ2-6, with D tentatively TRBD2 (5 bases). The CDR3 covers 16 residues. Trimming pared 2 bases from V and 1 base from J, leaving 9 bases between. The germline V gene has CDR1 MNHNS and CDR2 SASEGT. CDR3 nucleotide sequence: TGTGCCAGCAGTGAAAGCGGCGGGTCTGGGGCCAACGTCCTGACTTTC. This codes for CASSESGGSGANVLTF.

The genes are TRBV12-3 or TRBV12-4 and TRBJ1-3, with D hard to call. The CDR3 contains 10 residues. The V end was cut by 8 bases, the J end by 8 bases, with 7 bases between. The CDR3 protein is CASRRDTIYF. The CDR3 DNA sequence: TGTGCCAGCCGGAGGGACACCATATATTTT.

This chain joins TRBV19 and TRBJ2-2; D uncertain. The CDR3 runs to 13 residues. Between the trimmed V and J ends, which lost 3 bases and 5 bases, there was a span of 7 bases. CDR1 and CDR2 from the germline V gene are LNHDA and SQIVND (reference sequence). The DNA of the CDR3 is TGTGCCAGTAGTATTAGGTTGACCGGGGAGCTGTTTTTT. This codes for CASSIRLTGELFF.

CDR3 nucleotide sequence: TGTGCCAGCAGTGAAGGTATGAACACTGAAGCTTTCTTT. The encoded protein is CASSEGMNTEAFF. The chain employs TRBV25-1 and TRBJ1-1; D gene ambiguous. CDR1 is MGHDK and CDR2 is SYGVNS in the germline V gene. The CDR3 has 13 residues. Between the trimmed V and J ends, which lost 2 bases and 0 bases, there was a span of 4 bases.

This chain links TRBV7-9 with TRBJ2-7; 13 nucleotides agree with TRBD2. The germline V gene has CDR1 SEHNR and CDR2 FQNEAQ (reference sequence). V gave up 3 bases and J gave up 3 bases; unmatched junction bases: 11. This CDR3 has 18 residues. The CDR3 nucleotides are TGTGCCAGCAGCTTGGTTAACCGGACTAGCGGGGGTCTCTACGAGCAGTACTTC. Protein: CASSLVNRTSGGLYEQYF.

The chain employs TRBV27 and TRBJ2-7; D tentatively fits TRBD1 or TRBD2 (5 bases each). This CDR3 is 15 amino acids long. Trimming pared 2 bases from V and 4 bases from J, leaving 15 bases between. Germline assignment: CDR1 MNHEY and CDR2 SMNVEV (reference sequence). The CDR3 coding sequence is TGTGCCAGCAGTTTAGGTTTCGGGACGGATTACGAGCAGTACTTC. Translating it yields CASSLGFGTDYEQYF.

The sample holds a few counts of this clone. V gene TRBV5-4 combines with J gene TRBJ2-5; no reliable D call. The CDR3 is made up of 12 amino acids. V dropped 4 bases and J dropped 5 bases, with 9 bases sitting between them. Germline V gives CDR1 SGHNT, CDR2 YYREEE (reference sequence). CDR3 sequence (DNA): TGTGCCAGCAGCCGCAATTTGGAGACCCAGTACTTC. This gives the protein CASSRNLETQYF.

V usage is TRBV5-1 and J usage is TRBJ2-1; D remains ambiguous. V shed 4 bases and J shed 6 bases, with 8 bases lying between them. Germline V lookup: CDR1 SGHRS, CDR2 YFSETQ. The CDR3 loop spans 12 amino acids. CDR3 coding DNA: TGCGCCAGCAGCCGAAGGGCCAATGAGCAGTTCTTC. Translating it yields CASSRRANEQFF.

The CDR3 is CASSLGTGISGSPLHF. The CDR3 region has the DNA TGTGCCAGCAGTTTGGGGACAGGGATAAGTGGTTCACCCCTCCACTTT. J is TRBJ1-6 and V is TRBV28; 9 bases are shared with TRBD1. V lost 3 bases to trimming and J lost 9 bases; unmatched junction nucleotides: 9. This CDR3 spans 16 amino acids. Germline CDR1 and CDR2: MDHEN and SYDVKM.

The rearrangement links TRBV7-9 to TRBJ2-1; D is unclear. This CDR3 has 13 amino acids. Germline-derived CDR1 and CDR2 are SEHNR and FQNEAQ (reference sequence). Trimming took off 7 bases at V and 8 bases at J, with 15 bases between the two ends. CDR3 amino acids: CASTPPVEHEQFF. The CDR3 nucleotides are TGTGCCAGCACCCCCCCGGTTGAGCATGAGCAGTTCTTC.

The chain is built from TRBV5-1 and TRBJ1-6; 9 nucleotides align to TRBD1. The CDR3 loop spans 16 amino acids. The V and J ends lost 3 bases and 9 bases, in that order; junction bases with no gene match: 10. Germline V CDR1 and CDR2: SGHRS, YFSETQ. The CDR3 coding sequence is TGCGCCAGCAGCTACCCCGTGGGACAGGGTCCTTCACCCCTCCACTTT. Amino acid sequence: CASSYPVGQGPSPLHF. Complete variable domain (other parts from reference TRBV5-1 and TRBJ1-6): KAGVTQTPRYLIKTRGQQVTLSCSPISGHRSVSWYQQTPGQGLQFLFEYFSETQRNKGNFPGRFSGRQFSNSRSEMNVSTLELGDSALYLCASSYPVGQGPSPLHFGNGTRLTVT.

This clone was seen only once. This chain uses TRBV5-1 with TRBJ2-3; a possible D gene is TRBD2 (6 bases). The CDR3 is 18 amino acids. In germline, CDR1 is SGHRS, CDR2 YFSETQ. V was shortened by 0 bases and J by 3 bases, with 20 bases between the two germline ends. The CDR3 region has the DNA TGCGCCAGCAGCTTGGGTTGGGCTAACCGGGAGAGGACAGATACGCAGTATTTT. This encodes CASSLGWANRERTDTQYF.

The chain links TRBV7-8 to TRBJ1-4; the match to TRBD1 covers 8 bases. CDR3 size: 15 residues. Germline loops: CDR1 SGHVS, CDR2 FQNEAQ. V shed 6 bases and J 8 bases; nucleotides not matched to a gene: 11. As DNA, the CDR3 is TGTGCCAGCAGTTCTGGGGGGGACAGGCGGGAAAAACTGTTTTTT. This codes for CASSSGGDRREKLFF.

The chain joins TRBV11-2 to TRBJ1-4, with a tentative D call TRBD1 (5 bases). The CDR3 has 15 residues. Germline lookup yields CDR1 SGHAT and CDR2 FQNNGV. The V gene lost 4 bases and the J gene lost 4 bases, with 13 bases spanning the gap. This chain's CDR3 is CASSWKAGLNEKLFF. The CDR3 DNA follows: TGTGCCAGCAGCTGGAAGGCGGGACTTAATGAAAAACTGTTTTTT.

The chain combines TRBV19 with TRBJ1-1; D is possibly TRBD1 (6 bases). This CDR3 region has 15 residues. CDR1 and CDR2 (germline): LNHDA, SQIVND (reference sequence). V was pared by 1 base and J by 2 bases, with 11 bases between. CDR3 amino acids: CASSIVAGENTEAFF. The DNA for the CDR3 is TGTGCCAGTAGTATAGTGGCAGGGGAAAACACTGAAGCTTTCTTT.

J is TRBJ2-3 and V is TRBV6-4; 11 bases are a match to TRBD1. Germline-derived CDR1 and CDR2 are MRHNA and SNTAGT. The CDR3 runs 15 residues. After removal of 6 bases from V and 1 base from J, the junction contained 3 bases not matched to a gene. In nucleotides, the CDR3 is TGTGCCAGCAGGGACAGGGGGCACGGCACAGATACGCAGTATTTT. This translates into CASRDRGHGTDTQYF.

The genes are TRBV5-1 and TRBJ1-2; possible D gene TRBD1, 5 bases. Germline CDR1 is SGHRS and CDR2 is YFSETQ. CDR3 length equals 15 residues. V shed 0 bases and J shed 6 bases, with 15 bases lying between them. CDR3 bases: TGCGCCAGCAGCTTGGGAGACAGTTTCATCCATGGCTACACCTTC. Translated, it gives CASSLGDSFIHGYTF. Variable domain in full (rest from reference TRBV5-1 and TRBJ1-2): KAGVTQTPRYLIKTRGQQVTLSCSPISGHRSVSWYQQTPGQGLQFLFEYFSETQRNKGNFPGRFSGRQFSNSRSEMNVSTLELGDSALYLCASSLGDSFIHGYTFGSGTRLTVV.

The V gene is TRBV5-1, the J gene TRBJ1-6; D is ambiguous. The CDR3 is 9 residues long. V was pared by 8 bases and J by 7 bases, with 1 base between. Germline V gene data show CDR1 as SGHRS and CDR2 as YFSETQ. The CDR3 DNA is TGCGCCAGGAATTCACCCCTCCACTTT. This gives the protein CARNSPLHF.

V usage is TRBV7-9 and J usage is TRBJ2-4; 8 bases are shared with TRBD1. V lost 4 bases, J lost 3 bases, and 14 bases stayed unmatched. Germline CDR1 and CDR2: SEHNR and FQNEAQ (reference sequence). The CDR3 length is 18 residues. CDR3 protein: CASSSPAGTGQDKNIQYF. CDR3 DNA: TGTGCCAGCAGCTCTCCCGCCGGGACAGGCCAGGACAAAAACATTCAGTACTTC.

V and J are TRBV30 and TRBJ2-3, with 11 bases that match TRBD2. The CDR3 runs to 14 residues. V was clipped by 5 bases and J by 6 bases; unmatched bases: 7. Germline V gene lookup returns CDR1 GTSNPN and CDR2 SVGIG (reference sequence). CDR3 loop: CAWETSGSLDTQYF. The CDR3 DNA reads TGTGCCTGGGAAACTAGCGGGAGCCTGGATACGCAGTATTTT. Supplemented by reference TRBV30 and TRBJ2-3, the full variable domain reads SQTIHQWPATLVQPVGSPLSLECTVEGTSNPNLYWYRQAAGRGLQLLFYSVGIGQISSEVPQNLSASRPQDRQFILSSKKLLLSDSGFYLCAWETSGSLDTQYFGPGTRLTVL.

The CDR3 DNA reads TGTGCCAGCAGCCCTGGAGGGGGAGAGTCCTACGAGCAGTACTTC. It encodes CASSPGGGESYEQYF. The chain uses TRBV11-1 and TRBJ2-7, with D possibly called TRBD1 or TRBD2 (6 bases each). There are 15 residues in the CDR3. The V gene lost 5 bases and the J gene lost 1 base, with 15 bases spanning the gap. Germline lookup yields CDR1 SGHAT and CDR2 FQDESV (reference sequence).